The 12 T cell receptor beta chains below come from one sample, sequenced in a study of blood T cell repertoires in COVID-19. Clones were read by immunoSEQ multiplex PCR, and TCRdb kept only the in-frame ones, dropping some. The table shows roughly 80,000 clones, with approximately 80% occurring only once. Source material: peripheral blood. These receptors were collected from a man aged 45-65 years with acute or convalescent COVID-19.

The chain links TRBV5-5 to TRBJ1-4, with D possibly being TRBD1 (6 bases). V lost 0 bases to trimming and J lost 10 bases, with 13 bases between them. This CDR3 is 14 amino acids long. CDR1 is SGHKS and CDR2 is YYEKEE in the germline V gene (reference sequence). CDR3: CASSLEQGLGKLFF. The CDR3 DNA follows: TGTGCCAGCAGCTTGGAACAGGGCCTGGGAAAACTGTTTTTT.

The genes are TRBV7-8 and TRBJ2-7, with 7 positions matching TRBD1. The CDR3 contains 15 residues. V lost 5 bases and J lost 2; bases outside the gene matches: 9. Germline V CDR1 and CDR2: SGHVS, FQNEAQ. CDR3 bases: TGTGCCAGCAGCCGAGGGGGCAGCTCCACCTACGAGCAGTACTTC. Residues: CASSRGGSSTYEQYF.

V gene TRBV18 combines with J gene TRBJ1-3, with 11 bases that match TRBD1. The ends lost 5 bases at V and 0 bases at J; junction bases unmatched: 3. The V gene's germline CDR1 is KGHSH and CDR2 LQKENI. This CDR3 spans 16 amino acids. CDR3 protein: CASSAGTGGSGNTIYF. The CDR3 bases are TGTGCCAGCTCAGCCGGGACAGGGGGCTCTGGAAACACCATATATTTT.

Comments on this clone: One junction end disagrees with the germline gene, perhaps due to a read error. The genes are TRBV29-1 and TRBJ2-7; tentatively, D is TRBD2 (5 bases). The CDR3 runs to 11 residues. Germline values: CDR1 SQVTM, CDR2 ANQGSEA. CDR3 DNA sequence: TGCAGCGCCTATAGCGTCGGAGTGATGGACTTC. Amino acids: CSAYSVGVMDF.

V usage is TRBV6-2 or TRBV6-3 and J usage is TRBJ1-1; the D gene is possibly TRBD1 (6 bases). The CDR3 contains 12 residues. The ends were cut back, 5 bases at V and 8 bases at J, with 12 bases in the middle. Germline-derived CDR1 and CDR2 are MNHEY and SVGEGT. The CDR3 is CASSDPGQEAFF. CDR3 coding DNA: TGTGCCAGCAGTGATCCGGGACAAGAAGCTTTCTTT.

The chain carries TRBV19 and TRBJ2-2; 9 bases agree with TRBD1. Germline CDR1 is LNHDA and CDR2 is SQIVND (reference sequence). The CDR3 totals 15 residues. The J segment lost 4 bases and the V segment lost 5 bases, leaving 5 bases of the junction unmatched. This CDR3 reads CASSVGQGTTGELFF. Written as DNA, the CDR3 is TGTGCCAGTAGTGTCGGACAGGGGACCACCGGGGAGCTGTTTTTT. The whole variable domain, filled in from reference TRBV19 and TRBJ2-2, reads DGGITQSPKYLFRKEGQNVTLSCEQNLNHDAMYWYRQDPGQGLRLIYYSQIVNDFQKGDIAEGYSVSREKKESFPLTVTSAQKNPTAFYLCASSVGQGTTGELFFGEGSRLTVL.

The J gene is TRBJ2-7, the V gene TRBV29-1, with a possible D match to TRBD1 (6 bases). V shed 5 bases and J shed 4 bases, with 9 bases lying between them. CDR3 length: 11 residues. Germline CDR1 and CDR2: SQVTM and ANQGSEA. For the CDR3, the DNA is TGCAGCGTTAATAGGGGGTACGAGCAGTACTTC. It yields the protein CSVNRGYEQYF.

The J gene is TRBJ2-1, the V gene TRBV11-3, with a tentative D call TRBD2 (5 bases). In germline, CDR1 is SGHNT, CDR2 YENEEA. CDR3 length equals 15 residues. V dropped 1 base and J dropped 2 bases, with 9 bases sitting between them. The CDR3 region is CASSLAPGTYNEQFF. CDR3 coding DNA: TGTGCCAGCAGCTTAGCGCCCGGGACCTACAATGAGCAGTTCTTC.

The genes are TRBV5-8 and TRBJ2-5; no clear D. V was shortened by 0 bases and J by 5 bases, with 11 bases between the two germline ends. There are 14 residues in the CDR3. The V gene's germline CDR1 is SGHTS and CDR2 YDEGEE. The chain's CDR3 is CASSLGGSKETQYF. The CDR3 DNA follows: TGTGCCAGCAGCTTGGGCGGCTCGAAGGAGACCCAGTACTTC. Using reference TRBV5-8 and TRBJ2-5 for the parts outside the CDR3, the full variable domain is EAGVTQSPTHLIKTRGQQATLRCSPISGHTSVYWYQQALGLGLQFLLWYDEGEERNRGNFPPRFSGRQFPNYSSELNVNALELEDSALYLCASSLGGSKETQYFGPGTRLLVL.

The CDR3 is CASSQGGPRTRNTEAFF. The CDR3 DNA sequence: TGCGCCAGCAGCCAAGGGGGGCCGAGGACGCGGAACACTGAAGCTTTCTTT. This rearrangement joins TRBV4-1 to TRBJ1-1; D possibly corresponds to TRBD1 (6 bases). This CDR3 has 17 residues. V was cut by 1 base and J by 1 base, with 16 bases left in between. Looked up from germline, CDR1 is MGHRA and CDR2 is YSYEKL.

This chain uses TRBV7-3 with TRBJ2-6, with 7 bases aligning to TRBD1. Trimming removed 5 bases from V and 4 bases from J; junction bases left unmatched: 2. Germline lookup yields CDR1 SGHTA and CDR2 FQGTGA. This CDR3 region has 14 residues. CDR3 loop: CASSPGGGANVLTF. The DNA of the CDR3 is TGTGCCAGCAGCCCAGGGGGAGGGGCCAACGTCCTGACTTTC. The variable domain in full, completed from reference TRBV7-3 and TRBJ2-6, reads GAGVSQTPSNKVTEKGKYVELRCDPISGHTALYWYRQSLGQGPEFLIYFQGTGAADDSGLPNDRFFAVRPEGSVSTLKIQRTERGDSAVYLCASSPGGGANVLTFGAGSRLTVL.

The CDR3 loop is CASSPDRETLHF. In DNA form, the CDR3 reads TGTGCCAGCAGCCCAGACAGGGAAACCCTCCACTTT. The J gene is TRBJ1-6, the V gene TRBV7-6; TRBD1 matches 7 bases. The CDR3 spans 12 residues. Trimming removed 5 bases from V and 14 bases from J; junction bases left unmatched: 6. CDR1 is SGHVS and CDR2 is FNYEAQ in the germline V gene.